This is a list of T cell receptor beta chains from one sample in a study of blood T cell repertoires in COVID-19. TCRdb keeps only in-frame clones here, not all; method: immunoSEQ multiplex PCR. Among about 670,000 clones listed, approximately 90% were seen once. Source material: peripheral blood. Receptor source: a woman in her late teens or twenties with acute or convalescent COVID-19. The CDR3 runs from the conserved cysteine through the conserved F or W. The D gene is left open where the match is weak. A clone size is listed for some rows: how often the clone was seen (once, few, many), or a class if it is expanded.

d_call: .
clone_size: .
v_call: TRBV3-1/TRBV3-2
j_call: TRBJ2-1
cdr3_aa: CASSQFPGLSNEQFF
cdr3_nt: TGTGCCAGCAGCCAATTCCCAGGGTTGAGTAATGAGCAGTTCTTC

d_call: .
clone_size: .
v_call: TRBV10-3
j_call: TRBJ2-7
cdr3_aa: CAIQGSSYEQYF
cdr3_nt: TGTGCCATACAGGGAAGCTCCTACGAGCAGTACTTC

d_call: .
clone_size: .
v_call: TRBV21-1
j_call: TRBJ1-6
cdr3_aa: CASSTSLGDRGASSYNSPLHF
cdr3_nt: TGTGCCAGCAGCACCTCGTTAGGGGACAGGGGGGCAAGCTCCTATAATTCACCCCTCCACTTT

d_call: .
clone_size: .
v_call: TRBV14
j_call: TRBJ1-2
cdr3_aa: CASSLKTGTGYTF
cdr3_nt: TGTGCCAGCAGCCTTAAGACAGGAACTGGCTACACCTTC

d_call: TRBD1
clone_size: once
v_call: TRBV24-1
j_call: TRBJ1-2
cdr3_aa: CATSDRGRQGLGGYTF
cdr3_nt: TGTGCCACCAGTGACCGAGGGCGACAGGGGTTGGGGGGCTACACCTTC

d_call: .
clone_size: .
v_call: TRBV6-4
j_call: TRBJ1-2
cdr3_aa: CASSDSIGGAEGYTF
cdr3_nt: TGTGCCAGCAGTGACTCGATTGGGGGCGCGGAGGGCTACACCTTC

d_call: .
clone_size: .
v_call: TRBV6-5
j_call: TRBJ2-7
cdr3_aa: CASSYSRQGGEQYF
cdr3_nt: TGTGCCAGCAGTTACTCGAGGCAGGGAGGCGAGCAGTACTTC

d_call: TRBD1
clone_size: .
v_call: TRBV9
j_call: TRBJ1-4
cdr3_aa: CASSPRTGANEKLFF
cdr3_nt: TGTGCCAGCAGCCCAAGGACAGGGGCTAATGAAAAACTGTTTTTT

d_call: .
clone_size: .
v_call: TRBV6-1
j_call: TRBJ2-7
cdr3_aa: CASSERDSKGYEQYF
cdr3_nt: TGTGCCAGCAGTGAACGAGACTCGAAAGGCTACGAGCAGTACTTC

d_call: .
clone_size: .
v_call: TRBV5-1
j_call: TRBJ1-1
cdr3_aa: CASSLEGWGQEAFF
cdr3_nt: TGCGCCAGCAGCTTGGAAGGTTGGGGCCAAGAAGCTTTCTTT

d_call: .
clone_size: .
v_call: TRBV29-1
j_call: TRBJ1-4
cdr3_aa: CSFRPSGGEKLFF
cdr3_nt: TGCAGCTTTCGCCCTTCGGGGGGTGAAAAACTGTTTTTT

d_call: .
clone_size: .
v_call: TRBV9
j_call: TRBJ2-7
cdr3_aa: CASSVVGGMNEQYF
cdr3_nt: TGTGCCAGCAGCGTAGTTGGAGGGATGAACGAGCAGTACTTC

d_call: TRBD1
clone_size: .
v_call: TRBV19
j_call: TRBJ1-1
cdr3_aa: CASSIPSTGLGYTEAFF
cdr3_nt: TGTGCCAGTAGTATTCCCTCGACAGGGTTGGGGTACACTGAAGCTTTCTTT

d_call: .
clone_size: .
v_call: TRBV23-1
j_call: TRBJ1-5
cdr3_aa: CASSQSSGERGQPQHF
cdr3_nt: TGCGCCAGCAGTCAATCCTCCGGGGAACGAGGCCAGCCCCAGCATTTT

d_call: TRBD1
clone_size: .
v_call: TRBV30
j_call: TRBJ1-2
cdr3_aa: CAWSVGRQGEYGYTF
cdr3_nt: TGTGCCTGGAGTGTGGGGCGACAGGGCGAATATGGCTACACCTTC

d_call: .
clone_size: .
v_call: TRBV5-1
j_call: TRBJ2-1
cdr3_aa: CASSLDSSYNEQFF
cdr3_nt: TGCGCCAGCAGCTTGGATAGCTCCTACAATGAGCAGTTCTTC

d_call: TRBD1
clone_size: .
v_call: TRBV7-9
j_call: TRBJ1-1
cdr3_aa: CASSYRGGDTEAFF
cdr3_nt: TGTGCCAGCAGCTACAGGGGTGGCGACACTGAAGCTTTCTTT

d_call: TRBD1
clone_size: .
v_call: TRBV10-3
j_call: TRBJ2-1
cdr3_aa: CAIRNQGDEQFF
cdr3_nt: TGTGCCATCAGGAATCAGGGGGATGAGCAGTTCTTC

d_call: TRBD1
clone_size: .
v_call: TRBV19
j_call: TRBJ2-5
cdr3_aa: CASSKGQMVETQYF
cdr3_nt: TGTGCCAGTAGTAAGGGACAGATGGTGGAGACCCAGTACTTC

d_call: .
clone_size: .
v_call: TRBV9
j_call: TRBJ1-4
cdr3_aa: CASSVAWGLGEKLFF
cdr3_nt: TGTGCCAGCAGCGTAGCTTGGGGGCTAGGTGAAAAACTGTTTTTT

d_call: TRBD1
clone_size: .
v_call: TRBV5-1
j_call: TRBJ1-4
cdr3_aa: CASSPRGTGGGSEKLFF
cdr3_nt: TGCGCCAGCAGCCCCCGCGGGACAGGGGGCGGAAGTGAAAAACTGTTTTTT

d_call: TRBD2
clone_size: .
v_call: TRBV2
j_call: TRBJ2-7
cdr3_aa: CASSPLAGGSYEQYF
cdr3_nt: TGTGCCAGCAGTCCACTAGCGGGGGGTTCCTACGAGCAGTACTTC

d_call: .
clone_size: .
v_call: TRBV6-2/TRBV6-3
j_call: TRBJ1-1
cdr3_aa: CASSPPGSNTEAFF
cdr3_nt: TGTGCCAGCAGCCCCCCGGGGAGTAACACTGAAGCTTTCTTT

d_call: .
clone_size: once
v_call: TRBV19
j_call: TRBJ1-3
cdr3_aa: CASSTRPGRLFSGNTIYF
cdr3_nt: TGTGCCAGTAGTACCCGCCCCGGGAGGCTATTCTCTGGAAACACCATATATTTT

d_call: TRBD2
clone_size: .
v_call: TRBV6-2/TRBV6-3
j_call: TRBJ2-1
cdr3_aa: CASSAGLTNEQFF
cdr3_nt: TGTGCCAGCAGTGCGGGACTAACGAATGAGCAGTTCTTC

d_call: .
clone_size: .
v_call: TRBV5-1
j_call: TRBJ2-7
cdr3_aa: CASSPRDSLYEQYF
cdr3_nt: TGCGCCAGCAGCCCCCGGGACTCCCTGTACGAGCAGTACTTC

d_call: TRBD2
clone_size: .
v_call: TRBV10-1
j_call: TRBJ2-7
cdr3_aa: CASSSPGRGEEGYYEQYF
cdr3_nt: TGCGCCAGCAGTTCACCTGGACGGGGGGAGGAGGGGTACTACGAGCAGTACTTC

d_call: TRBD1
clone_size: few
v_call: TRBV19
j_call: TRBJ1-1
cdr3_aa: CASSPDRDGNTEAFF
cdr3_nt: TGTGCCAGTAGTCCAGACAGGGACGGTAACACTGAAGCTTTCTTT

d_call: .
clone_size: .
v_call: TRBV5-1
j_call: TRBJ2-1
cdr3_aa: CASSLLADQQFF
cdr3_nt: TGCGCCAGCAGCTTGTTGGCAGATCAGCAGTTCTTC

d_call: .
clone_size: .
v_call: TRBV5-4
j_call: TRBJ2-2
cdr3_aa: CASSSSVGNTGELFF
cdr3_nt: TGTGCCAGCAGCTCAAGCGTCGGAAACACCGGGGAGCTGTTTTTT

d_call: TRBD1
clone_size: .
v_call: TRBV9
j_call: TRBJ1-6
cdr3_aa: CASSVTGTGLSPLHF
cdr3_nt: TGTGCCAGCAGCGTAACCGGGACAGGGCTTTCACCCCTCCACTTT

d_call: TRBD1
clone_size: .
v_call: TRBV30
j_call: TRBJ1-2
cdr3_aa: CAWTPDRGNYGYTF
cdr3_nt: TGTGCCTGGACTCCGGACAGGGGAAACTATGGCTACACCTTC

d_call: TRBD1
clone_size: .
v_call: TRBV4-2
j_call: TRBJ1-3
cdr3_aa: CASSPWTGAGNTIYF
cdr3_nt: TGTGCCAGCAGCCCGTGGACAGGGGCTGGAAACACCATATATTTT

d_call: .
clone_size: .
v_call: TRBV6-2/TRBV6-3
j_call: TRBJ1-2
cdr3_aa: CASSYVGARGYTF
cdr3_nt: TGTGCCAGCAGTTACGTGGGGGCGCGTGGCTACACCTTC

d_call: .
clone_size: .
v_call: TRBV7-8
j_call: TRBJ1-1
cdr3_aa: CASSSTVNTEAFF
cdr3_nt: TGTGCCAGCAGCTCGACAGTAAACACTGAAGCTTTCTTT

d_call: TRBD1
clone_size: .
v_call: TRBV30
j_call: TRBJ2-7
cdr3_aa: CAWNQGAGEQYF
cdr3_nt: TGTGCCTGGAACCAGGGGGCCGGGGAGCAGTACTTC

d_call: TRBD1
clone_size: .
v_call: TRBV28
j_call: TRBJ1-6
cdr3_aa: CASSLNVKTGNSYNSPLHF
cdr3_nt: TGTGCCAGCAGTTTAAATGTTAAGACAGGGAACTCCTATAATTCACCCCTCCACTTT